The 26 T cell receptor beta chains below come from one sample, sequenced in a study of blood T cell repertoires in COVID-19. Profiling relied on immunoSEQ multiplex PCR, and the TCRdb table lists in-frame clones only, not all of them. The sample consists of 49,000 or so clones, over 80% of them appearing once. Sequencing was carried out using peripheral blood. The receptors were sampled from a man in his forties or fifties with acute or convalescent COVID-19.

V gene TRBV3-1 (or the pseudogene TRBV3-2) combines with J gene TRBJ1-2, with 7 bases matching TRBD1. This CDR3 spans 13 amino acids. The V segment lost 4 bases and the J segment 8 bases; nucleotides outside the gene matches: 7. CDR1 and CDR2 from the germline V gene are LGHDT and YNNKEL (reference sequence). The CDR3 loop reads CASSRDRVRGYTF. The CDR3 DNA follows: TGTGCCAGCAGCCGAGACAGGGTAAGAGGCTACACCTTC.

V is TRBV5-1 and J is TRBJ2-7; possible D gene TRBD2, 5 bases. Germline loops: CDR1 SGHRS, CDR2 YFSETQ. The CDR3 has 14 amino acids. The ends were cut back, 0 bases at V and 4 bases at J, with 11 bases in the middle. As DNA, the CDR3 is TGCGCCAGCAGCTTGGTCGGGGATATGTACGAGCAGTACTTC. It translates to CASSLVGDMYEQYF.

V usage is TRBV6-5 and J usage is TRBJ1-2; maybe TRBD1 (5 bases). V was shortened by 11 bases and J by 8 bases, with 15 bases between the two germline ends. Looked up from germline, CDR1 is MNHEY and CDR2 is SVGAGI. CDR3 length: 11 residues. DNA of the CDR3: TGTGCCGCAAAGGAGGGGTGGGGCTACACCTTC. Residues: CAAKEGWGYTF.

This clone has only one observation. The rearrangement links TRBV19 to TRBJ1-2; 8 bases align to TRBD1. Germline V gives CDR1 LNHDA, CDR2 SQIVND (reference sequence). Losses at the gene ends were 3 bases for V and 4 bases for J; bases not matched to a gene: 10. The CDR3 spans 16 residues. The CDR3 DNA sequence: TGTGCCAGTAGTATTTCCGGGACAGGCGAAATCTATGGCTACACCTTC. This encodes CASSISGTGEIYGYTF.

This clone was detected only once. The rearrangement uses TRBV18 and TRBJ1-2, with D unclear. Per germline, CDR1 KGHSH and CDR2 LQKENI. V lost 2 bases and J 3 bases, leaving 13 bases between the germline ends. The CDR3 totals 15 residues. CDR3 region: CASSPTAASDYGYTF. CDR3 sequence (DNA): TGTGCCAGCTCACCAACGGCCGCTAGCGACTATGGCTACACCTTC.

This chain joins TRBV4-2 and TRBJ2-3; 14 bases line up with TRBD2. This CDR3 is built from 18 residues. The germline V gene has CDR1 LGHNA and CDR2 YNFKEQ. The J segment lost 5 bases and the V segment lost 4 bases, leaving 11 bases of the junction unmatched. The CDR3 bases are TGTGCCAGCAGCCTTACGACTAGCGGGAGGGAGGCGGTAGATACGCAGTATTTT. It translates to CASSLTTSGREAVDTQYF.

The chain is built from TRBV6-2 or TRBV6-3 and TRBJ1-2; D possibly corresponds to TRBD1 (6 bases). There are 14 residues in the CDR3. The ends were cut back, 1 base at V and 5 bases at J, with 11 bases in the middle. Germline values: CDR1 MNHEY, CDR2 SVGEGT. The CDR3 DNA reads TGTGCCAGCAGTTACTTCGGACAGAATTATGGCTACACCTTC. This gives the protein CASSYFGQNYGYTF.

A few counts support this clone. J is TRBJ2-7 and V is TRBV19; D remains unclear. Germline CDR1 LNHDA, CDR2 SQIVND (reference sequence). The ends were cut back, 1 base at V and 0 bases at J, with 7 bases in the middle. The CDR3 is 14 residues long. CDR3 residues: CASSIAMSSYEQYF. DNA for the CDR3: TGTGCCAGTAGTATAGCCATGAGCTCCTACGAGCAGTACTTC.

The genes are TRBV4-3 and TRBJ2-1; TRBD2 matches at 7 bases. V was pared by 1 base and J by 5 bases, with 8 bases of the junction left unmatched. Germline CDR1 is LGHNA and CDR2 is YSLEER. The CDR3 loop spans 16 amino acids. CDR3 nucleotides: TGCGCCAGCAGCCAAGGGACGGGGGAGGGAAACAATGAGCAGTTCTTC. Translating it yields CASSQGTGEGNNEQFF.

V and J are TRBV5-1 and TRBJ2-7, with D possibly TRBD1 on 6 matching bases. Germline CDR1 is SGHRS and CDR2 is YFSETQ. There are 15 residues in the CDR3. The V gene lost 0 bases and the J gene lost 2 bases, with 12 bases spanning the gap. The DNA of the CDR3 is TGCGCCAGCAGCTTGGGACAGGTCTTCCCCTACGAGCAGTACTTC. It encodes CASSLGQVFPYEQYF.

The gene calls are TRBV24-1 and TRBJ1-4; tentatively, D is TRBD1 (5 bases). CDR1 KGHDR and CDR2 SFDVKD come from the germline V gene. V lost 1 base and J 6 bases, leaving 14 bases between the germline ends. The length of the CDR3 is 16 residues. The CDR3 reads CATSDFQGVGHEKLFF. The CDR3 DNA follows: TGTGCCACCAGTGATTTCCAGGGTGTTGGGCATGAAAAACTGTTTTTT.

In DNA, the CDR3 is TGTGCTAGTGGTTTGACGACTAGCGGGAGCTCCTACAATGAGCAGTTCTTC. Its protein is CASGLTTSGSSYNEQFF. V and J are TRBV12-5 and TRBJ2-1, with 12 bases matching TRBD2. The CDR3 spans 17 residues. V shed 2 bases and J 0 bases; nucleotides not matched to a gene: 2. Germline V CDR1 and CDR2: LGHNT, FRNRAP.

Here the CDR3 reads CASGEGAGNTEAFF. CDR3 DNA sequence: TGCGCCAGCGGCGAGGGGGCTGGAAACACTGAAGCTTTCTTT. J is TRBJ1-1 and V is TRBV5-1, with 7 bases matching TRBD1. The germline V gene encodes CDR1 SGHRS and CDR2 YFSETQ. The CDR3 loop spans 14 amino acids. V lost 7 bases to trimming and J lost 2 bases; unmatched junction nucleotides: 8.

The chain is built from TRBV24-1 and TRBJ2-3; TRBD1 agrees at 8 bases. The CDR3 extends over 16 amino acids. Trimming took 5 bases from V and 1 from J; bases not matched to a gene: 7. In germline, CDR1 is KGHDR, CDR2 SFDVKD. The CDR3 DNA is TGTGCCACCAGTGGTGGGCAGGGGGCGCGCACAGATACGCAGTATTTT. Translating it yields CATSGGQGARTDTQYF.

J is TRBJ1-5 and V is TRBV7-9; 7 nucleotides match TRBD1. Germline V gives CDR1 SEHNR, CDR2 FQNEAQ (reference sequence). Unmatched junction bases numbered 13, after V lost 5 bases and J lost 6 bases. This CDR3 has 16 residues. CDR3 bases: TGTGCCAGCAGCCGTGAGCAGGGGGAGGCGAGTCAGCCCCAGCATTTT. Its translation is CASSREQGEASQPQHF.

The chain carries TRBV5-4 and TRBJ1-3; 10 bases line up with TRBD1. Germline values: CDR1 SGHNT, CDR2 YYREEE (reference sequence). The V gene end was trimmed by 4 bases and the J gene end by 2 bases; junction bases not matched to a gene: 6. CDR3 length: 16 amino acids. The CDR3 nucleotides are TGTGCCAGCAGCAAGGACAGGGGGAACCCTGGAAACACCATATATTTT. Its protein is CASSKDRGNPGNTIYF.

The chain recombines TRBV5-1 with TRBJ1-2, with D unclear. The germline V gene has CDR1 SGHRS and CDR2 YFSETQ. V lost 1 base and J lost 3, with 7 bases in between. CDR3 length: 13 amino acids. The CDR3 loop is CASSLSRDYGYTF. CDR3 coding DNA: TGCGCCAGCAGCTTGTCCCGGGACTATGGCTACACCTTC.

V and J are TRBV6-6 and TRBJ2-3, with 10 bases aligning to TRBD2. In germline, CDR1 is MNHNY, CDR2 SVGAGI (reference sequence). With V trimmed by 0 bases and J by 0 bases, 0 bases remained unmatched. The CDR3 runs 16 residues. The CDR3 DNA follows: TGTGCCAGCAGTTACTCGACTAGCGGGAGCACAGATACGCAGTATTTT. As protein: CASSYSTSGSTDTQYF.

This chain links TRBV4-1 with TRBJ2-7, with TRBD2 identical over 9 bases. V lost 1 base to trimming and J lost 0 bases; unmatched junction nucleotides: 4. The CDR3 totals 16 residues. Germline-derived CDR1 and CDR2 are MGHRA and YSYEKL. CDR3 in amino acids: CASSQAGSGGSYEQYF. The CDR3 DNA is TGCGCCAGCAGCCAAGCGGGTAGCGGGGGCTCCTACGAGCAGTACTTC.

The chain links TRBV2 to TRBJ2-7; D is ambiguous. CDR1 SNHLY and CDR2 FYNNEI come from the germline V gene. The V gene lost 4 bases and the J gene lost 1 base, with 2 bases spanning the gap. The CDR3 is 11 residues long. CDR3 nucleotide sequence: TGTGCCAGCAGTGTATCCTACGAGCAGTACTTC. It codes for CASSVSYEQYF.

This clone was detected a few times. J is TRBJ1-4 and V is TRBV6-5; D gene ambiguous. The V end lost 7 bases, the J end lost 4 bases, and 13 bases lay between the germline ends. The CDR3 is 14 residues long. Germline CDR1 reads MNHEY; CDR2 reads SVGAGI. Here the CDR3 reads CASTTWQDNEKLFF. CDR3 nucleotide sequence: TGTGCCAGCACCACGTGGCAGGATAATGAAAAACTGTTTTTT.

CDR3 nucleotides: TGTGCCAGCGGATCTAGTCCGGGGGTTAACACTGAAGCTTTCTTT. Protein: CASGSSPGVNTEAFF. The gene calls are TRBV6-5 and TRBJ1-1, with D possibly being TRBD1 (5 bases). The length of the CDR3 is 15 residues. Germline assignment: CDR1 MNHEY and CDR2 SVGAGI. V dropped 8 bases and J dropped 2 bases, with 18 bases sitting between them.

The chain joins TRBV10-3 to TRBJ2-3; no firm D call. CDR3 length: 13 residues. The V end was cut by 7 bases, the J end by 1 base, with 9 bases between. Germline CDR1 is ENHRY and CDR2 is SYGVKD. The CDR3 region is CAITRQGTDTQYF. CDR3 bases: TGTGCCATCACTCGCCAGGGCACAGATACGCAGTATTTT.

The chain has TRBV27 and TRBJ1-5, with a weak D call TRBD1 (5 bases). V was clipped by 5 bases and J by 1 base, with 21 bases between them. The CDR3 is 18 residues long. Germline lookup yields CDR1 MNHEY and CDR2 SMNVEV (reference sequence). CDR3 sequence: CASSPLGVASRSNQPQHF. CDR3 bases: TGTGCCAGCAGTCCCTTAGGGGTGGCATCCAGAAGCAATCAGCCCCAGCATTTT.

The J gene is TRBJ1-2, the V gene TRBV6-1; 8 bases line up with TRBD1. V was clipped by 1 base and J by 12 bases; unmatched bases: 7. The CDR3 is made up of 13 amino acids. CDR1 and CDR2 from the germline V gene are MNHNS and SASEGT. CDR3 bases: TGTGCCAGCAGTGAAGGACGGGACAGGTGGAACACCTTC. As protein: CASSEGRDRWNTF.

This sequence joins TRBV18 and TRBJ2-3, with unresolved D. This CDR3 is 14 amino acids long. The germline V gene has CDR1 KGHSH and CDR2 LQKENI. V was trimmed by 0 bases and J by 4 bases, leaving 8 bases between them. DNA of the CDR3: TGTGCCAGCTCACCACCCGTGGCCCCAGATACGCAGTATTTT. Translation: CASSPPVAPDTQYF. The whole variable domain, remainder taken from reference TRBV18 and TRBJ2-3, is NAGVMQNPRHLVRRRGQEARLRCSPMKGHSHVYWYRQLPEEGLKFMVYLQKENIIDESGMPKERFSAEFPKEGPSILRIQQVVRGDSAAYFCASSPPVAPDTQYFGPGTRLTVL.